These 20 T cell receptor beta chains were sequenced from one sample in a study of blood T cell repertoires in COVID-19. Only in-frame clones appear in the TCRdb table, and some are missing; sequencing was by immunoSEQ multiplex PCR. The table shows 250,000 to 400,000 clones, with 85% occurring only once. The sequencing sample was made of PBMCs or T cells enriched from blood (not recorded which). These receptors came from a woman aged 30 to 39 who had been exposed to COVID-19.

Comments on this clone: Additional DNA sequences in this sample encode the identical CDR3. The chain carries TRBV7-3 and TRBJ2-1, with 12 bases lining up with TRBD1. J was trimmed by 9 bases and V by 5 bases; bases with no gene match: 5. The CDR3 contains 14 residues. Germline lookup yields CDR1 SGHTA and CDR2 FQGTGA. CDR3 sequence reads: CASSPGTGGGEQFF. The CDR3 bases are TGTGCCAGCAGCCCCGGGACAGGGGGCGGTGAGCAGTTCTTC.

The chain recombines TRBV6-5 with TRBJ2-7, with D maybe TRBD1 (5 bases). From germline, CDR1 is MNHEY and CDR2 SVGAGI. The ends were cut back, 7 bases at V and 7 bases at J, with 17 bases in the middle. The CDR3 covers 13 residues. The CDR3 reads CASIQGNNKEQYF. In DNA, the CDR3 is TGTGCCAGCATTCAGGGAAACAACAAGGAGCAGTACTTC.

The chain joins TRBV18 to TRBJ1-2; TRBD1 agrees at 8 bases. This CDR3 has 13 residues. The germline V gene has CDR1 KGHSH and CDR2 LQKENI. The trim removed 3 bases at V and 8 bases at J, leaving 5 bases unmatched. The CDR3 loop reads CASSPTGALGYTF. CDR3 nucleotide sequence: TGTGCCAGCTCACCGACAGGGGCCCTAGGCTACACCTTC.

The chain joins TRBV6-5 to TRBJ1-1, with unresolved D. CDR1 is MNHEY, CDR2 SVGAGI, per germline. The CDR3 is 14 residues long. Trimming stripped 5 bases from V and 6 bases from J, with 16 bases between. Here the CDR3 reads CASSREVLFSEAFF. CDR3 sequence (DNA): TGTGCCAGCAGTCGGGAGGTTTTGTTCTCTGAAGCTTTCTTT.

The chain employs TRBV5-4 and TRBJ2-7; perhaps TRBD1 as D (5 bases). The V and J ends lost 0 bases and 5 bases respectively, with 15 bases between them. The CDR3 runs to 15 residues. CDR1 SGHNT and CDR2 YYREEE come from the germline V gene (reference sequence). The CDR3 DNA sequence: TGTGCCAGCAGCTTGGCCGGCAGGGCTATCCACGAGCAGTACTTC. Translation: CASSLAGRAIHEQYF.

This clone was observed a handful of times. The J gene is TRBJ2-5, the V gene TRBV7-3; TRBD2 aligns across 13 bases. The CDR3 is 17 amino acids. V shed 4 bases, J shed 3 bases, and the junction held 8 bases outside the gene matches. From germline, CDR1 is SGHTA and CDR2 FQGTGA. For the CDR3, the DNA is TGTGCCAGCAGCTCACAATCCGGGACTAGCGGGAAAGAGACCCAGTACTTC. Residues: CASSSQSGTSGKETQYF.

The chain recombines TRBV6-2 or TRBV6-3 with TRBJ2-1; 8 bases align to TRBD2. Germline values: CDR1 MNHEY, CDR2 SVGEGT. The ends lost 6 bases at V and 9 bases at J; junction bases unmatched: 13. The CDR3 totals 15 residues. The CDR3 DNA reads as TGTGCCAGCAGGCCTTCCGGGACTAGTCATGTTGAGCAGTTCTTC. Amino acids: CASRPSGTSHVEQFF.

This sequence joins TRBV5-1 and TRBJ1-1, with TRBD1 as a possible D gene (6 bases). This CDR3 contains 18 residues. The germline CDR1 and CDR2 sequences are SGHRS and YFSETQ. The V gene lost 5 bases and the J gene lost 1 base, with 24 bases spanning the gap. CDR3 protein: CASRPTSGTIFTNTEAFF. As DNA, the CDR3 is TGCGCCAGCAGGCCAACTTCCGGGACAATATTTACGAACACTGAAGCTTTCTTT.

The rearrangement links TRBV6-4 to TRBJ2-3, with 11 positions matching TRBD2. V was pared by 3 bases and J by 4 bases, with 6 bases of the junction left unmatched. Germline-derived CDR1 and CDR2 are MRHNA and SNTAGT. There are 16 residues in the CDR3. The CDR3 bases are TGTGCCAGCAGTGATTGTAGCGGGAGGGAGGCAGATACGCAGTATTTT. It translates to CASSDCSGREADTQYF.

Only one count was recorded for this clone. CDR3 region: CASSAIAGGPVEQYF. CDR3 coding DNA: TGTGCCAGCAGCGCTATAGCGGGAGGGCCGGTTGAGCAGTACTTC. The chain links TRBV9 to TRBJ2-7, with 11 positions matching TRBD2. This CDR3 has 15 amino acids. Germline-derived CDR1 and CDR2 are SGDLS and YYNGEE. Losses at the gene ends were 3 bases for V and 7 bases for J; bases not matched to a gene: 9.

The DNA for the CDR3 is TGTGCCAGTAGTATGTCCTCTTCTGGGGCCGCCTCCTACGAGCAGTACTTC. Translating it yields CASSMSSSGAASYEQYF. The V call is TRBV19, the J call TRBJ2-7; TRBD1 is a possible D gene (5 bases). In germline, CDR1 is LNHDA, CDR2 SQIVND (reference sequence). There are 17 residues in the CDR3. The ends were cut back, 3 bases at V and 0 bases at J, with 18 bases in the middle.

V is TRBV5-8 and J is TRBJ1-5, with 11 positions matching TRBD1. V lost 2 bases, J lost 7 bases, and 5 bases stayed unmatched. Germline V gene lookup returns CDR1 SGHTS and CDR2 YDEGEE. The CDR3 contains 15 residues. The CDR3 region is CASSFGQGAGQPQHF. The CDR3, as DNA: TGTGCCAGCAGCTTTGGACAGGGGGCTGGGCAGCCCCAGCATTTT. The variable domain in full, completed from reference TRBV5-8 and TRBJ1-5, reads EAGVTQSPTHLIKTRGQQATLRCSPISGHTSVYWYQQALGLGLQFLLWYDEGEERNRGNFPPRFSGRQFPNYSSELNVNALELEDSALYLCASSFGQGAGQPQHFGDGTRLSIL.

CDR3: CASSDASGSGNIQYF. The CDR3 DNA reads TGTGCCAGCAGTGACGCTAGCGGGTCGGGAAACATTCAGTACTTC. The rearrangement links TRBV2 to TRBJ2-4; 8 positions match TRBD2. Germline assignment: CDR1 SNHLY and CDR2 FYNNEI. This CDR3 comprises 15 residues. Germline trimming cut 3 bases from V and 6 bases from J; bases unmatched to any gene: 7. The variable domain in full, completed from reference TRBV2 and TRBJ2-4, reads EPEVTQTPSHQVTQMGQEVILRCVPISNHLYFYWYRQILGQKVEFLVSFYNNEISEKSEIFDDQFSVERPDGSNFTLKIRSTKLEDSAMYFCASSDASGSGNIQYFGAGTRLSVL.

About this clone itself: A read error may produce the germline difference seen at one junction end. V usage is TRBV7-7 and J usage is TRBJ2-2; 15 nucleotides match TRBD2. The CDR3 spans 18 residues. Germline CDR1 and CDR2: SSHAT and FNYEAQ (reference sequence). CDR3 sequence: CASSSGLAGGRGTGELFF. DNA for the CDR3: TGTGCTAGCAGCTCGGGACTAGCGGGGGGAAGAGGCACCGGGGAGCTGTTTTTT.

V gene TRBV2 combines with J gene TRBJ1-2; D perhaps matches TRBD1 (6 bases). The CDR3 is 17 amino acids. CDR1 SNHLY and CDR2 FYNNEI come from the germline V gene. The V and J ends lost 3 bases and 4 bases respectively, with 21 bases between them. The CDR3 DNA sequence: TGTGCCAGCAGTGAGATTCGGACAGAGACTTTTAGCTATGGCTACACCTTC. This gives the protein CASSEIRTETFSYGYTF.

This clone was seen only a few times. The CDR3 loop reads CASSHDDTVGGYTF. The DNA for the CDR3 is TGCGCCAGCAGCCATGACGACACCGTGGGCGGCTACACCTTC. The chain joins TRBV4-3 to TRBJ1-2, with D hard to call. The CDR3 totals 14 residues. Trimming cost V 3 bases and J 8 bases, with 16 bases left between them. Per the germline V gene, CDR1 is LGHNA and CDR2 is YSLEER.

The V and J genes are TRBV28 and TRBJ1-6; weak D call: TRBD1 (6 bases). The V end lost 6 bases, the J end lost 7 bases, and 13 bases lay between the germline ends. The CDR3 is 14 amino acids. CDR1 MDHEN and CDR2 SYDVKM come from the germline V gene. The CDR3 protein is CASRSGQTNSPLHF. The CDR3 DNA follows: TGTGCCAGCAGGTCGGGACAAACGAATTCACCCCTCCACTTT. The variable domain in full, completed from reference TRBV28 and TRBJ1-6, reads DVKVTQSSRYLVKRTGEKVFLECVQDMDHENMFWYRQDPGLGLRLIYFSYDVKMKEKGDIPEGYSVSREKKERFSLILESASTNQTSMYLCASRSGQTNSPLHFGNGTRLTVT.

The chain is built from TRBV11-1 and TRBJ2-2, with 11 nucleotides matching TRBD1. The junction had 6 bases not matched to a gene; V was cut back by 3 bases and J by 6 bases. The germline V gene has CDR1 SGHAT and CDR2 FQDESV (reference sequence). CDR3 length equals 16 residues. CDR3 residues: CASSFGQGAPAGELFF. The CDR3 bases are TGTGCCAGCAGCTTCGGACAGGGGGCGCCGGCCGGGGAGCTGTTTTTT.

In DNA form, the CDR3 reads TGTGCCAGCAGCTTACAGGGTGGTGCGGAGACCCAGTACTTC. It yields the protein CASSLQGGAETQYF. The chain carries TRBV5-4 and TRBJ2-5, with D perhaps TRBD1 (6 bases). This CDR3 comprises 14 residues. Looked up from germline, CDR1 is SGHNT and CDR2 is YYREEE (reference sequence). Trimming took 2 bases from V and 5 from J, leaving 13 bases between them.

This chain connects TRBV9 to TRBJ1-1; D ambiguous. CDR1 is SGDLS, CDR2 YYNGEE, per germline. There are 14 residues in the CDR3. CDR3 loop: CATEGLREGAEAFF. CDR3 coding DNA: TGTGCTACAGAGGGCCTTAGGGAGGGCGCTGAAGCTTTCTTT.